Listed here are 10 T cell receptor beta chains from one sample, sequenced in a study of blood T cells in healthy people across ages. Together with a sample-barcoded 5' primer, a J-beta primer mix was included in a second PCR lasting about 7 to 12 cycles. TCRdb reprocessed the 5' RACE reads via MiXCR and lists one record per CDR3 protein. The repertoire consists of about 1.5 million distinct CDR3 sequences, with approximately 38% occurring once and the leading ten covering 7% to 9%. Sequencing input: blood. The receptors derive from a woman under 30 in good health.

The chain joins TRBV9 to TRBJ2-1; the D gene is possibly TRBD1 (6 bases). CDR3 length equals 13 residues. CDR1 is SGDLS, CDR2 YYNGEE, per germline. Trimming removed 3 bases at V and 5 bases at J, with 9 bases between. The CDR3 bases are TGTGCCAGCAGCGCTCAGGGGAACAATGAGCAGTTCTTC. Protein: CASSAQGNNEQFF.

The rearrangement uses TRBV6-2 or TRBV6-3 and TRBJ2-1; TRBD1 agrees at 7 bases. Germline-derived CDR1 and CDR2 are MNHEY and SVGEGT. This CDR3 comprises 14 residues. V lost 6 bases, J lost 9 bases, and 11 bases stayed unmatched. The CDR3 DNA is TGTGCCAGCAGCCACGTCGACAGGGTCCGTGAGCAGTTCTTC. The encoded protein is CASSHVDRVREQFF.

This clonotype was counted between two and nine times. This CDR3 reads CASSPTRIGAGGISPNEQYF. In nucleotides, the CDR3 is TGTGCCAGCAGCCCAACTCGCATCGGGGCCGGCGGGATAAGCCCAAACGAGCAGTACTTC. The rearrangement uses TRBV11-2 and TRBJ2-7; TRBD2 might be the D (6 bases). Per germline, CDR1 SGHAT and CDR2 FQNNGV. V lost 5 bases, J lost 5 bases, and 34 bases lay in between. The CDR3 has 20 amino acids.

The CDR3 sequence is CASSHQATYGYTF. CDR3 coding DNA: TGTGCCAGCAGTCATCAGGCAACCTATGGCTACACCTTC. This sequence joins TRBV12-3 or TRBV12-4 and TRBJ1-2; D ambiguous. V was shortened by 5 bases and J by 4 bases, with 11 bases between the two germline ends. The CDR3 is made up of 13 amino acids.

This rearrangement joins TRBV7-6 to TRBJ2-3, with TRBD2 as a possible D gene (7 bases). V gave up 5 bases and J gave up 4 bases, with 13 bases separating them. CDR3 length: 14 amino acids. CDR1 is SGHVS, CDR2 FNYEAQ, per germline. The DNA for the CDR3 is TGTGCCAGCAGCACTGCCGGGGGGCCAGATACGCAGTATTTT. It specifies CASSTAGGPDTQYF.

As for this clonotype: One end of the junction varies from germline; a read error may be responsible. The chain links TRBV4-2 to TRBJ2-7, with a tentative D call TRBD2 (6 bases). Germline-derived CDR1 and CDR2 are LGHNA and YNFKEQ. This CDR3 is built from 14 residues. The CDR3 loop reads CASSQGSGSYGQYF. CDR3 DNA sequence: TGTGCCAGCAGCCAGGGTAGCGGCTCCTACGGGCAGTACTTC.

This clonotype has a single count. Germline and junction disagree at one end, which may indicate a read error. This chain connects TRBV29-1 to TRBJ1-2; D call uncertain. CDR3 size: 13 residues. Germline-derived CDR1 and CDR2 are SQVTM and ANQGSEA. The CDR3 here is CSVAEQEFYDYTF. In DNA form, the CDR3 reads TGCAGCGTTGCAGAACAAGAGTTCTATGACTACACCTTC.

The V call is TRBV28, the J call TRBJ2-5; possibly TRBD2 for D (5 bases). The CDR3 is made up of 13 amino acids. The V gene lost 2 bases and the J gene lost 11 bases, with 15 bases spanning the gap. The germline CDR1 and CDR2 sequences are MDHEN and SYDVKM. The CDR3 sequence is CASSLIATGEQYF. DNA of the CDR3: TGTGCCAGCAGTTTAATAGCGACGGGTGAACAGTACTTC.

This sequence joins TRBV11-1 and TRBJ2-7; D is possibly TRBD2 (6 bases). Trimming cost V 3 bases and J 12 bases, with 18 bases left between them. Looked up from germline, CDR1 is SGHAT and CDR2 is FQDESV (reference sequence). CDR3 length: 13 residues. The CDR3 spells CASSLGLQETRYF. The CDR3 bases are TGTGCCAGCAGCTTGGGACTGCAAGAGACCCGGTACTTC.

This clonotype appeared a few times. The V call is TRBV20-1, the J call TRBJ2-5; 8 bases agree with TRBD1. V was pared by 5 bases and J by 4 bases, with 9 bases of the junction left unmatched. Germline V lookup: CDR1 DFQATT, CDR2 SNEGSKA (reference sequence). The CDR3 is made up of 14 amino acids. The CDR3 nucleotides are TGCAGTGCTCTGGATGCCGGGACAGGAGAGACCCAGTACTTC. Protein: CSALDAGTGETQYF.